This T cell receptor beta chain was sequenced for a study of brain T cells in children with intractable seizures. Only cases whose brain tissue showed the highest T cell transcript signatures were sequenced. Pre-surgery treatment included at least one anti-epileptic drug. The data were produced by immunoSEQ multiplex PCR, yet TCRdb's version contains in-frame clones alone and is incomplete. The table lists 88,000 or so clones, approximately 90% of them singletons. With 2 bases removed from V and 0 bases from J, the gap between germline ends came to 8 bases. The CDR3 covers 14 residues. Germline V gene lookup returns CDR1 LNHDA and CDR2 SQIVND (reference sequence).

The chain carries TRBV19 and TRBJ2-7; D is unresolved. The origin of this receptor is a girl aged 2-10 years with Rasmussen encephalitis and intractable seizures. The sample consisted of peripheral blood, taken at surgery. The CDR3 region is CASSISPFSYEQYF. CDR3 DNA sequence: TGTGCCAGTAGTATAAGCCCGTTCTCCTACGAGCAGTACTTC. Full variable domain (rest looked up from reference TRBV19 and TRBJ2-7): DGGITQSPKYLFRKEGQNVTLSCEQNLNHDAMYWYRQDPGQGLRLIYYSQIVNDFQKGDIAEGYSVSREKKESFPLTVTSAQKNPTAFYLCASSISPFSYEQYFGPGTRLTVT.